A selection of T cell receptor beta chains follows, all from one sample in a study of T-cell memory formation after mild COVID-19. Each CDR3 protein is one row after TCRdb ran MiXCR on the 5' RACE reads. The data show around 300,000 distinct CDR3 sequences, 13% seen once. The sample comprised PBMCs or a T cell subset sorted from them (not recorded which). Receptors were obtained from a man between 18 and 35 years old who had mild COVID-19 (a few samples of this study predate the infection). Cell type and time point are not known. Each CDR3 is given with its conserved first and last residue. D genes are given only for firm matches. Expanded clones are given a class, and other clones once, few, many or no size at all.

clone size,V gene,D gene,J gene,CDR3 length,CDR3 protein,CDR3 DNA
NA,TRBV15,TRBD2,TRBJ2-1,18,CATSRERPSGGAGNEQFF,TGTGCCACCAGCAGAGAACGGCCTAGCGGGGGGGCGGGTAATGAGCAGTTCTTC
NA,TRBV7-9,NA,TRBJ1-6,14,CASSPALTYSPLHF,TGTGCCAGCAGCCCGGCCCTAACCTATTCGCCCCTCCACTTT
few,TRBV7-2,TRBD1,TRBJ1-2,14,CASSSRTGEYGYTF,TGTGCCAGCAGCTCCAGGACAGGGGAGTATGGCTACACCTTC
NA,TRBV12-3/TRBV12-4,NA,TRBJ2-7,16,CASSSHRVLVSYEQYF,TGTGCCAGCAGTTCTCACCGGGTTCTCGTATCCTACGAGCAGTACTTC
NA,TRBV4-3,NA,TRBJ2-7,17,CASSQDLRGPIFTAQYF,TGCGCCAGCAGCCAAGATCTTAGGGGCCCGATTTTTACGGCGCAGTACTTC
few,TRBV6-2/TRBV6-3,NA,TRBJ2-7,14,CASSYAGIGYEQYF,TGTGCCAGCAGTTACGCTGGGATCGGATACGAGCAGTACTTC
NA,TRBV27,NA,TRBJ2-4,14,CASSFGGAKNIQYF,TGTGCCAGCAGTTTCGGGGGAGCCAAAAACATTCAGTACTTC
NA,TRBV5-4,NA,TRBJ2-5,14,CASSPAPYQETQYF,TGTGCCAGCAGCCCAGCTCCGTACCAAGAGACCCAGTACTTC
NA,TRBV4-1,NA,TRBJ1-1,14,CASSQGHGNTEAFF,TGCGCCAGCAGCCAGGGACACGGGAACACTGAAGCTTTCTTT
many,TRBV7-2,NA,TRBJ1-1,13,CASSRRDTFEAFF,TGTGCCAGCAGCCGACGGGACACCTTTGAAGCTTTCTTT
many,TRBV9,NA,TRBJ2-5,14,CASSSGTQQETQYF,TGTGCCAGCAGTTCCGGGACACAGCAAGAGACCCAGTACTTC
few,TRBV2,NA,TRBJ1-1,11,CASSEYGQAFF,TGTGCCAGCAGTGAATACGGGCAAGCTTTCTTT
few,TRBV6-2/TRBV6-3,NA,TRBJ1-1,14,CASSSLHRGPEAFF,TGTGCCAGCAGCAGCCTTCACCGAGGCCCTGAAGCTTTCTTT
many,TRBV28,TRBD2,TRBJ2-3,15,CASSTLGGGSDTQYF,TGTGCCAGCAGTACCTTGGGCGGGGGATCGGATACGCAGTATTTT
NA,TRBV29-1,TRBD1,TRBJ1-1,15,CSVESFDRGHTEAFF,TGCAGCGTTGAGTCCTTTGACAGGGGGCACACTGAAGCTTTCTTT
many,TRBV27,NA,TRBJ1-2,14,CASSPGGGNYGYTF,TGTGCCAGCAGCCCCGGGGGGGGTAACTATGGCTACACCTTC
few,TRBV20-1,NA,TRBJ1-6,13,CSATGPYNSPLHF,TGCAGTGCTACAGGTCCTTATAATTCACCCCTCCACTTT
few,TRBV7-2,TRBD1,TRBJ2-3,15,CASSLEQGFGDTQYF,TGTGCCAGCAGCTTAGAACAGGGGTTTGGAGATACGCAGTATTTT
few,TRBV12-3/TRBV12-4,TRBD1,TRBJ1-2,15,CASSLGDRAAYGYTF,TGTGCCAGCAGTTTAGGTGACAGGGCTGCCTATGGCTACACCTTC
NA,TRBV12-3/TRBV12-4,NA,TRBJ1-2,12,CASRTGLWGYTF,TGTGCCAGCAGGACAGGCCTATGGGGCTACACCTTC
NA,TRBV20-1,NA,TRBJ2-4,13,CSGGVDSKNIQYF,TGCAGTGGGGGGGTAGACAGCAAAAACATTCAGTACTTC
NA,TRBV20-1,NA,TRBJ1-1,12,CSARVSLTEAFF,TGCAGTGCTAGAGTATCGCTCACTGAAGCTTTCTTT
few,TRBV7-2,NA,TRBJ2-3,14,CASSFLGRTDTQYF,TGTGCCAGCAGCTTCCTAGGTAGAACAGATACGCAGTATTTT
once,TRBV10-3,NA,TRBJ2-3,11,CAISDEDTQYF,TGTGCCATCAGTGACGAGGATACGCAGTATTTT
NA,TRBV4-3,NA,TRBJ2-3,18,CASSQAPSRGRLPDTQYF,TGCGCCAGCAGCCAAGCCCCCTCGCGGGGGCGCCTTCCCGATACGCAGTATTTT
many,TRBV6-6,TRBD1,TRBJ2-7,14,CASSYQTGVHEQYF,TGTGCCAGCAGTTACCAGACAGGGGTGCACGAGCAGTACTTC
NA,TRBV2,TRBD2,TRBJ2-3,14,CASSGQRGSDTQYF,TGTGCCAGCAGTGGTCAGCGGGGATCAGATACGCAGTATTTT
NA,TRBV6-5,NA,TRBJ1-1,14,CASSYSRQNTEAFF,TGTGCCAGCAGTTACTCCAGACAGAACACTGAAGCTTTCTTT
many,TRBV5-1,NA,TRBJ1-2,13,CASRTGPIEGYTF,TGCGCCAGCAGGACTGGCCCTATCGAGGGCTACACCTTC
few,TRBV7-9,NA,TRBJ2-3,15,CASSYPGGSGDTQYF,TGTGCCAGCAGCTACCCCGGGGGTAGCGGAGATACGCAGTATTTT
NA,TRBV4-3,NA,TRBJ2-5,15,CASSQDRYGQETQYF,TGCGCCAGCAGCCAAGATCGGTACGGACAAGAGACCCAGTACTTC